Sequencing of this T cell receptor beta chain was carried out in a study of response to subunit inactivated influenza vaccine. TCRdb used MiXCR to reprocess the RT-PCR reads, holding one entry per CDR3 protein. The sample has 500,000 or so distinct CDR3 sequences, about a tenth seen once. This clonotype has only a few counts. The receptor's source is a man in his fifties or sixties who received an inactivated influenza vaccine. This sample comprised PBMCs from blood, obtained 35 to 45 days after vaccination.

CDR3 nucleotide sequence: TGCGCCAGCAGCACCCAGGGGACCGGGGAGCTGTTTTTT. Translating gives CASSTQGTGELFF. The rearrangement links TRBV5-1 to TRBJ2-2, with D possibly being TRBD1 (6 bases). This CDR3 spans 13 amino acids. Looked up from germline, CDR1 is SGHRS and CDR2 is YFSETQ. Trimming removed 4 bases at V and 5 bases at J, with 9 bases between. The full variable domain, completed using reference TRBV5-1 and TRBJ2-2, is KAGVTQTPRYLIKTRGQQVTLSCSPISGHRSVSWYQQTPGQGLQFLFEYFSETQRNKGNFPGRFSGRQFSNSRSEMNVSTLELGDSALYLCASSTQGTGELFFGEGSRLTVL.